This T cell receptor (beta chain) was recorded in a study of blood T cell repertoires in COVID-19. About the study: Samples came from the United States, Italy and Spain, spanning acute and convalescent COVID-19. T cells, B-cell-depleted T cells, or PBMCs supplied cDNA or gDNA.

This clone was recorded at least ten times. Original handling: Estimated nucleated cell counts came from reference gene primer amplification. Method: immunoSEQ multiplex PCR; TCRdb's copy keeps in-frame clones and lacks some. D and trimming were read from the DNA, whereas the V and J calls and clone size are those reported in that table. The sample consists of roughly 190,000 clones, about 75% of them appearing once. This sequence originates from a woman between 50 and 59 years old with active or convalescent COVID-19. Sequencing was done on a sample of peripheral blood.

The CDR3 DNA is TGCGCCAGCAGGGCAAACAGGGAAGAGCAGTACTTC. Its translation is CASRANREEQYF. V and J are TRBV10-1 and TRBJ2-7; D possibly corresponds to TRBD1 (6 bases). The CDR3 length is 12 residues. Trimming stripped 6 bases from V and 7 bases from J, with 13 bases between. CDR1 and CDR2 from the germline V gene are WNHNN and SYGVQD (reference sequence).